Below are 30 T cell receptor beta chains sequenced from a single sample in a study of cytotoxic CD8 clonotypes in ibrutinib-treated CLL. TCRdb's copy holds only in-frame clones and misses some; the assay was immunoSEQ multiplex PCR. This table holds approximately 74,000 clones, about 84% found once. The source was PBMCs, collected at disease progression, from a patient treated with ibrutinib. Receptor source: a human donor with chronic lymphocytic leukemia.

This clone occurred a few times. The CDR3, as DNA: TGTGCCAGCAGCTTGGGACAGATGACCAATGAGCAGTTCTTC. Its protein is CASSLGQMTNEQFF. The chain carries TRBV11-1 and TRBJ2-1; 7 bases fit TRBD1. This CDR3 contains 14 residues. The germline V gene encodes CDR1 SGHAT and CDR2 FQDESV (reference sequence). Unmatched junction bases numbered 5, after V lost 3 bases and J lost 6 bases.

The chain links TRBV6-6 to TRBJ1-6; D unresolved. V was cut by 2 bases and J by 8 bases, with 4 bases left in between. This CDR3 spans 12 amino acids. The germline CDR1 and CDR2 sequences are MNHNY and SVGAGI (reference sequence). CDR3 coding DNA: TGTGCCAGCAGTTACGGGGATTCACCCCTCCACTTT. Translated: CASSYGDSPLHF.

The V call is TRBV10-2, the J call TRBJ2-7; the D gene is possibly TRBD2 (7 bases). V lost 6 bases and J 5 bases, leaving 20 bases between the germline ends. In germline, CDR1 is WSHSY, CDR2 SAAADI. The CDR3 spans 15 residues. CDR3: CASSLGGGSENEQYF. CDR3 in DNA: TGCGCCAGCAGCCTTGGGGGCGGGAGCGAAAACGAGCAGTACTTC.

This clone was observed a few times. Here the CDR3 reads CASSIRDRAYSNQPQHF. CDR3 nucleotides: TGTGCCAGTAGTATCCGGGACAGGGCTTATAGCAATCAGCCCCAGCATTTT. The chain joins TRBV19 to TRBJ1-5; 9 nucleotides line up with TRBD1. The V and J ends lost 3 bases and 0 bases, in that order; junction bases with no gene match: 6. CDR3 length: 17 residues. CDR1 LNHDA and CDR2 SQIVND come from the germline V gene (reference sequence).

V gene TRBV28 combines with J gene TRBJ2-5, with D possibly being TRBD2 (6 bases). The germline V gene has CDR1 MDHEN and CDR2 SYDVKM. The V and J ends lost 7 bases and 5 bases respectively, with 14 bases between them. There are 13 residues in the CDR3. CDR3 DNA sequence: TGTGCCAGCACCCTCAGCGGGTGGGAGACCCAGTACTTC. Its protein is CASTLSGWETQYF.

DNA of the CDR3: TGTGCCAGCAGCTCCTTGGCGGGAGCGGGTGAGCAGTTCTTC. Its translation: CASSSLAGAGEQFF. The chain carries TRBV7-3 and TRBJ2-1; 7 positions match TRBD2. The CDR3 sequence is 14 residues long. J gave up 9 bases and V 4 bases, and 9 bases lay outside the gene matches. The germline CDR1 and CDR2 sequences are SGHTA and FQGTGA.

This clone has just one count. The V and J genes are TRBV5-5 and TRBJ1-4; D not resolved. V was pared by 0 bases and J by 4 bases, with 13 bases between. CDR1 is SGHKS, CDR2 YYEKEE, per germline (reference sequence). The length of the CDR3 is 16 residues. The CDR3 nucleotides read TGTGCCAGCAGCTTGGGTTTGGAGAGCCTTAATGAAAAACTGTTTTTT. It codes for CASSLGLESLNEKLFF.

The CDR3 spells CASSHPGTTNEKLFF. CDR3 bases: TGCGCCAGCAGCCACCCGGGTACAACTAATGAAAAACTGTTTTTT. The V call is TRBV5-1, the J call TRBJ1-4, with D unresolved. V was cut by 4 bases and J by 0 bases, with 10 bases left in between. Germline CDR1 is SGHRS and CDR2 is YFSETQ. The CDR3 is made up of 15 amino acids.

The CDR3 DNA reads TGTGCCAGCAGCCCTGGGACTAGCTCTGGAAATGAGCAGTTCTTC. Its protein product is CASSPGTSSGNEQFF. V gene TRBV7-6 combines with J gene TRBJ2-1; 9 bases agree with TRBD2. Trimming took 5 bases from V and 7 from J; bases not matched to a gene: 9. The CDR3 sequence is 15 residues long. CDR1 and CDR2 (germline): SGHVS, FNYEAQ.

The chain links TRBV9 to TRBJ1-4; 7 nucleotides line up with TRBD1. The CDR3 spans 14 residues. Trimming at V came to 4 bases and at J to 5 bases, leaving 5 bases not matched to a gene. Germline CDR1 SGDLS, CDR2 YYNGEE. The CDR3 spells CASSPTGDNEKLFF. The DNA of the CDR3 is TGTGCCAGCAGCCCTACAGGGGACAATGAAAAACTGTTTTTT.

The chain is built from TRBV7-2 and TRBJ1-1; D is unresolved. The CDR3 spans 13 residues. V was shortened by 6 bases and J by 7 bases, with 15 bases between the two germline ends. Germline V gives CDR1 SGHTA, CDR2 FQGNSA. The CDR3 sequence is CASRFIQRGEAFF. The CDR3 region has the DNA TGTGCCAGCAGATTCATACAGCGTGGTGAAGCTTTCTTT.

This rearrangement joins TRBV18 to TRBJ1-2, with a possible D match to TRBD1 (6 bases). Trimming cost V 6 bases and J 8 bases, with 10 bases left between them. The germline gives CDR1 KGHSH, CDR2 LQKENI. The CDR3 spans 11 residues. Written as DNA, the CDR3 is TGTGCCAGCTCGCGAGACAGGGGCTACACCTTC. It codes for CASSRDRGYTF. The variable domain in full, completed from reference TRBV18 and TRBJ1-2, reads NAGVMQNPRHLVRRRGQEARLRCSPMKGHSHVYWYRQLPEEGLKFMVYLQKENIIDESGMPKERFSAEFPKEGPSILRIQQVVRGDSAAYFCASSRDRGYTFGSGTRLTVV.

This clone was counted a single time. The chain employs TRBV10-3 and TRBJ2-3; 7 bases align to TRBD1. V trimming: 5 bases; J trimming: 2 bases; junction bases outside the gene matches: 4. This CDR3 is 14 amino acids long. In germline, CDR1 is ENHRY, CDR2 SYGVKD. The CDR3 loop reads CAISRQGSTDTQYF. In nucleotides, the CDR3 is TGTGCCATCAGTCGACAGGGCTCCACAGATACGCAGTATTTT.

This clone occurred once. The J gene is TRBJ1-2, the V gene TRBV7-2; possible D gene TRBD1, 5 bases. Trimming took off 2 bases at V and 3 bases at J, with 13 bases between the two ends. Germline V gene lookup returns CDR1 SGHTA and CDR2 FQGNSA. There are 15 residues in the CDR3. This chain's CDR3 is CASSLRGLGDYGYTF. The CDR3 DNA sequence: TGTGCCAGCAGCTTACGGGGGTTGGGCGACTATGGCTACACCTTC.

DNA of the CDR3: TGCAGTGCCCGGGACCTCACGGGCTACACCTTC. Translated: CSARDLTGYTF. The chain combines TRBV20-1 with TRBJ1-2; tentatively, D is TRBD1 (5 bases). Germline CDR1 and CDR2: DFQATT and SNEGSKA (reference sequence). The V and J ends lost 6 bases and 8 bases respectively, with 13 bases between them. The CDR3 extends over 11 amino acids.

CDR3 DNA sequence: TGTGCCTGGAGTGCAGGACTATTTAGCAATCAGCCCCAGCATTTT. It codes for CAWSAGLFSNQPQHF. The chain employs TRBV30 and TRBJ1-5; D remains ambiguous. Trimming took 1 base from V and 0 from J, leaving 10 bases between them. CDR1 and CDR2 from the germline V gene are GTSNPN and SVGIG (reference sequence). The CDR3 is 15 amino acids.

This chain uses TRBV5-1 with TRBJ2-2, with 8 bases identical to TRBD2. Germline CDR1 reads SGHRS; CDR2 reads YFSETQ. There are 16 residues in the CDR3. J was trimmed by 4 bases and V by 0 bases; bases with no gene match: 5. CDR3 loop: CASSLVGTSSTGELFF. In DNA form, the CDR3 reads TGCGCCAGCAGCTTGGTGGGGACTAGTAGCACCGGGGAGCTGTTTTTT.

In this sample, this clone turned up a few times. The rearrangement joins TRBV6-1 to TRBJ1-2; 11 positions match TRBD1. V was pared by 9 bases and J by 5 bases, with 8 bases of the junction left unmatched. Germline V gene lookup returns CDR1 MNHNS and CDR2 SASEGT. This CDR3 contains 14 residues. This chain's CDR3 is CASEPGTGGYGYTF. The CDR3 bases are TGTGCCAGTGAACCCGGGACAGGGGGATATGGCTACACCTTC.

This clone was seen a few times. The J gene is TRBJ2-1, the V gene TRBV11-3; possibly TRBD2 for D (5 bases). This CDR3 contains 15 residues. Trimming stripped 5 bases from V and 3 bases from J, with 14 bases between. Germline V gene sequence: CDR1 SGHNT, CDR2 YENEEA. The DNA for the CDR3 is TGTGCCAGCAGCCCAGCGGCCCCTGGCTACAATGAGCAGTTCTTC. It is translated as CASSPAAPGYNEQFF.

The chain combines TRBV2 with TRBJ2-1; D unclear. The CDR3 length is 12 residues. Trimming stripped 5 bases from V and 8 bases from J, with 10 bases between. Germline V gene sequence: CDR1 SNHLY, CDR2 FYNNEI. The CDR3 DNA is TGTGCCAGCAGTACCCAACCCTATGAGCAGTTCTTC. This encodes CASSTQPYEQFF. The full variable domain, completed using reference TRBV2 and TRBJ2-1, is EPEVTQTPSHQVTQMGQEVILRCVPISNHLYFYWYRQILGQKVEFLVSFYNNEISEKSEIFDDQFSVERPDGSNFTLKIRSTKLEDSAMYFCASSTQPYEQFFGPGTRLTVL.

V usage is TRBV7-9 and J usage is TRBJ1-1; D not certain. The V gene's germline CDR1 is SEHNR and CDR2 FQNEAQ (reference sequence). The CDR3 is 18 residues long. The V end was cut by 2 bases, the J end by 1 base, with 20 bases between. CDR3 DNA sequence: TGTGCCAGCAGCTTACCCGAGGTGGAAATTCTCAAGAACACTGAAGCTTTCTTT. Its protein is CASSLPEVEILKNTEAFF.

CDR3 in DNA: TGTGCCAGCAGCCAGGAAGGGAGACTTATGCGTGGCTACACCTTC. It specifies CASSQEGRLMRGYTF. The chain uses TRBV4-2 and TRBJ1-2; D is uncertain. The CDR3 is 15 residues long. Germline V gene data show CDR1 as LGHNA and CDR2 as YNFKEQ. Trimming removed 3 bases at V and 7 bases at J, with 18 bases between.

The V and J genes are TRBV30 and TRBJ2-7, with 7 positions matching TRBD1. The CDR3 runs 13 residues. V was clipped by 5 bases and J by 7 bases; unmatched bases: 11. The germline gives CDR1 GTSNPN, CDR2 SVGIG (reference sequence). In DNA, the CDR3 is TGTGCCTGGGGCCGGGACAGCTATAAGGAGCAGTACTTC. Translation: CAWGRDSYKEQYF.

The genes are TRBV11-2 and TRBJ2-7, with D maybe TRBD2 (5 bases). The V gene lost 0 bases and the J gene lost 2 bases, with 20 bases spanning the gap. The germline gives CDR1 SGHAT, CDR2 FQNNGV. The CDR3 spans 18 residues. The CDR3 region is CASSLEGKDFMFPYEQYF. DNA for the CDR3: TGTGCCAGCAGCTTAGAGGGTAAGGACTTTATGTTTCCCTACGAGCAGTACTTC.

This chain links TRBV5-1 with TRBJ2-5; TRBD2 aligns across 12 bases. From germline, CDR1 is SGHRS and CDR2 YFSETQ. The length of the CDR3 is 15 residues. The V segment lost 0 bases and the J segment 3 bases; nucleotides outside the gene matches: 0. The CDR3 DNA sequence: TGCGCCAGCAGCTTGGCTAGCGGGGGGGAAGAGACCCAGTACTTC. Translating gives CASSLASGGEETQYF.

This chain connects TRBV5-1 to TRBJ2-1; 8 bases agree with TRBD2. Unmatched junction bases numbered 24, after V lost 4 bases and J lost 6 bases. The germline V gene has CDR1 SGHRS and CDR2 YFSETQ. This CDR3 is built from 20 residues. The CDR3 sequence is CASSTRAPGYRREAGNEQFF. The CDR3 nucleotides are TGCGCCAGCAGCACCAGGGCTCCGGGCTACCGGCGGGAGGCGGGCAATGAGCAGTTCTTC.

The chain carries TRBV6-1 and TRBJ1-4; 11 nucleotides align to TRBD1. Germline V CDR1 and CDR2: MNHNS, SASEGT. The CDR3 loop spans 15 amino acids. Trimming removed 4 bases from V and 7 bases from J; junction bases left unmatched: 5. CDR3 in amino acids: CASSAVGQGGEKLFF. The CDR3 DNA sequence: TGTGCCAGCAGTGCCGTGGGACAGGGGGGTGAAAAACTGTTTTTT.

The J gene is TRBJ1-3, the V gene TRBV7-7; D gene ambiguous. The CDR3 runs 13 residues. Germline V gives CDR1 SSHAT, CDR2 FNYEAQ (reference sequence). The ends were cut back, 5 bases at V and 0 bases at J, with 5 bases in the middle. In DNA form, the CDR3 reads TGTGCCAGCAGCCAGGACTCTGGAAACACCATATATTTT. Its protein product is CASSQDSGNTIYF.

The chain is built from TRBV5-6 and TRBJ2-1; no firm D call. CDR3 length: 14 residues. Germline V gene sequence: CDR1 SGHDT, CDR2 YYEEEE. V was trimmed by 4 bases and J by 9 bases, leaving 17 bases between them. The CDR3 loop reads CASSPYMILGEQFF. The CDR3 DNA reads TGTGCCAGCAGCCCATACATGATTCTGGGTGAGCAGTTCTTC.

This clone has only one observation. In DNA form, the CDR3 reads TGTGCCAGCAGCCAATCCGGGACAGGGTCTGGGGCCAACGTCCTGACTTTC. The encoded protein is CASSQSGTGSGANVLTF. The rearrangement links TRBV4-2 to TRBJ2-6, with TRBD1 matching 9 bases. CDR1 and CDR2 from the germline V gene are LGHNA and YNFKEQ. This CDR3 has 17 amino acids. The junction had 3 bases not matched to a gene; V was cut back by 2 bases and J by 1 base.